Shown below are 22 T cell receptor beta chains from a single sample sequenced in a study of long-term antiretroviral therapy in people with HIV. The authors ran the immunoSEQ assay, v3.0, at survey level. Profiling relied on immunoSEQ multiplex PCR, and the TCRdb table lists in-frame clones only, not all of them. The sample yields about 24,000 clones, about 80% seen once. The input for sequencing was unsorted PBMCs, taken 4.4 years after starting antiretroviral therapy. These receptor sequences come from a man aged 30 to 45 with HIV.

The chain recombines TRBV7-3 with TRBJ2-7, with 15 bases aligning to TRBD2. Germline CDR1 and CDR2: SGHTA and FQGTGA. The CDR3 extends over 16 amino acids. Losses at the gene ends were 5 bases for V and 5 bases for J; bases not matched to a gene: 7. The CDR3 loop reads CASSTGTSGRMDEQYF. CDR3 in DNA: TGTGCCAGCAGCACCGGGACTAGCGGGAGGATGGACGAGCAGTACTTC.

This clone is deemed medium-sized. The chain couples TRBV27 to TRBJ1-5; the D gene is possibly TRBD1 (5 bases). CDR3 length: 13 residues. Trimming took off 2 bases at V and 6 bases at J, with 8 bases between the two ends. The germline CDR1 and CDR2 sequences are MNHEY and SMNVEV (reference sequence). The CDR3 here is CASSLAGGQPQHF. In nucleotides, the CDR3 is TGTGCCAGCAGTTTAGCCGGGGGTCAGCCCCAGCATTTT.

Written as DNA, the CDR3 is TGTGCCAGCAGCTTATTCGAGACAGGGGAGTCCTACGAGCAGTACTTC. As protein: CASSLFETGESYEQYF. The chain employs TRBV11-2 and TRBJ2-7, with 8 bases that match TRBD1. V lost 2 bases to trimming and J lost 1 base; unmatched junction nucleotides: 7. Germline CDR1 SGHAT, CDR2 FQNNGV. The CDR3 is 16 residues long.

This clone was found once. This CDR3 is CASSWGQGPYEQYF. As DNA, the CDR3 is TGTGCCAGCAGTTGGGGACAGGGCCCCTACGAGCAGTACTTC. V is TRBV6-6 and J is TRBJ2-7; 9 bases agree with TRBD1. The length of the CDR3 is 14 residues. Germline trimming cut 4 bases from V and 2 bases from J; bases unmatched to any gene: 3. Germline CDR1 and CDR2: MNHNY and SVGAGI (reference sequence).

The rearrangement links TRBV28 to TRBJ2-7; 10 nucleotides align to TRBD2. This CDR3 spans 15 amino acids. CDR1 is MDHEN, CDR2 SYDVKM, per germline. V was clipped by 4 bases and J by 6 bases; unmatched bases: 9. The CDR3 DNA follows: TGTGCCAGCAGTTGTGAGCGGGAGGGCTGCGGCGAGCAGTACTTC. As protein: CASSCEREGCGEQYF.

The chain carries TRBV6-5 and TRBJ1-1, with TRBD1 identical over 9 bases. CDR1 MNHEY and CDR2 SVGAGI come from the germline V gene. V shed 6 bases, J shed 1 base, and the junction held 6 bases outside the gene matches. CDR3 length: 15 residues. The CDR3 DNA reads as TGTGCCAGCAGGGCCTCGGGACAGGGGAACACTGAAGCTTTCTTT. This translates into CASRASGQGNTEAFF.

The rearrangement joins TRBV6-5 to TRBJ2-5; maybe TRBD1 (5 bases). CDR1 is MNHEY, CDR2 SVGAGI, per germline. The CDR3 spans 15 residues. V gave up 1 base and J gave up 5 bases, with 14 bases separating them. CDR3 in amino acids: CASSYYSGPVETQYF. The CDR3 DNA is TGTGCCAGCAGTTACTATTCAGGGCCGGTGGAGACCCAGTACTTC.

The chain uses TRBV4-1 and TRBJ2-7, with D possibly being TRBD1 (5 bases). The CDR3 has 18 residues. Trimming stripped 0 bases from V and 2 bases from J, with 20 bases between. Per germline, CDR1 MGHRA and CDR2 YSYEKL. For the CDR3, the DNA is TGCGCCAGCAGCCAAGATGCCCTCAGGGATTACGACCCCTACGAGCAGTACTTC. Amino acid sequence: CASSQDALRDYDPYEQYF.

The chain joins TRBV11-3 to TRBJ2-7; D uncertain. The CDR3 runs to 13 residues. V was clipped by 4 bases and J by 0 bases, with 7 bases between them. Germline CDR1 and CDR2: SGHNT and YENEEA. The CDR3: CASSSGPSYEQYF. CDR3 nucleotide sequence: TGTGCCAGCAGCTCCGGGCCCTCCTACGAGCAGTACTTC. The variable domain in full, with the rest retrieved from reference TRBV11-3 and TRBJ2-7, is EAGVVQSPRYKIIEKKQPVAFWCNPISGHNTLYWYLQNLGQGPELLIRYENEEAVDDSQLPKDRFSAERLKGVDSTLKIQPAELGDSAVYLCASSSGPSYEQYFGPGTRLTVT.

This clone is a singleton in its sample. The rearrangement uses TRBV9 and TRBJ1-6; 7 bases are shared with TRBD1. The V gene's germline CDR1 is SGDLS and CDR2 YYNGEE. The CDR3 has 15 amino acids. V shed 3 bases and J 7 bases; nucleotides not matched to a gene: 7. CDR3 sequence reads: CASSAVEGGNSPLHF. The CDR3, as DNA: TGTGCCAGCAGCGCAGTTGAAGGGGGCAATTCACCCCTCCACTTT.

J is TRBJ2-7 and V is TRBV25-1; perhaps D is TRBD1 or TRBD2 (5 bases each). The CDR3 is 14 amino acids. Per the germline V gene, CDR1 is MGHDK and CDR2 is SYGVNS. The germline V and J ends were trimmed by 0 bases and 3 bases, with 9 bases remaining between them. CDR3 nucleotides: TGTGCCAGCAGTGAATACGAGGGGAACTACGAGCAGTACTTC. Protein sequence: CASSEYEGNYEQYF.

This chain joins TRBV27 and TRBJ1-4; a possible D gene is TRBD1 (5 bases). The V gene's germline CDR1 is MNHEY and CDR2 SMNVEV (reference sequence). The V end lost 0 bases, the J end lost 10 bases, and 9 bases lay between the germline ends. The CDR3 runs to 13 residues. This CDR3 is CASSLSEGRKLFF. CDR3 bases: TGTGCCAGCAGTTTATCCGAGGGGAGAAAACTGTTTTTT.

The chain recombines TRBV7-3 with TRBJ1-1; tentative D call: TRBD1 (5 bases). V was trimmed by 2 bases and J by 5 bases, leaving 15 bases between them. CDR1 SGHTA and CDR2 FQGTGA come from the germline V gene. The CDR3 covers 15 residues. For the CDR3, the DNA is TGTGCCAGCAGCTTAGGGGTGGGGCCTGGGACTGAAGCTTTCTTT. Its protein product is CASSLGVGPGTEAFF. The full variable domain, rest sourced from reference TRBV7-3 and TRBJ1-1, is GAGVSQTPSNKVTEKGKYVELRCDPISGHTALYWYRQSLGQGPEFLIYFQGTGAADDSGLPNDRFFAVRPEGSVSTLKIQRTERGDSAVYLCASSLGVGPGTEAFFGQGTRLTVV.

This clone turned up a few times. In the same sample, other DNA sequences code for this CDR3. This chain connects TRBV6-1 to TRBJ1-1; 9 nucleotides align to TRBD1. The CDR3 has 15 residues. Germline loops: CDR1 MNHNS, CDR2 SASEGT. After removal of 6 bases from V and 2 bases from J, the junction contained 7 bases not matched to a gene. In DNA form, the CDR3 reads TGTGCCAGCAGAGACCGGGACAGGGTAAACACTGAAGCTTTCTTT. It specifies CASRDRDRVNTEAFF.

The chain carries TRBV14 and TRBJ2-2; 8 positions agree with TRBD2. The germline gives CDR1 SGHDN, CDR2 FVKESK. J gave up 5 bases and V 9 bases, and 5 bases lay outside the gene matches. This CDR3 region has 13 residues. The CDR3 spells CARIREGTGELFF. The CDR3 bases are TGTGCCAGGATCCGGGAGGGGACCGGGGAGCTGTTTTTT.

In its sample, this clone was seen once. V gene TRBV27 combines with J gene TRBJ2-7; D may match TRBD1 or TRBD2 (5 bases each). This CDR3 spans 16 amino acids. Germline CDR1 MNHEY, CDR2 SMNVEV (reference sequence). Between the trimmed V and J ends, which lost 4 bases and 5 bases, there was a span of 21 bases. The DNA of the CDR3 is TGTGCCAGCAGTTCCATACCGGGACCGTTAACCAACGAGCAGTACTTC. This translates into CASSSIPGPLTNEQYF.

The genes are TRBV11-2 and TRBJ1-1; TRBD1 might be the D (5 bases). V lost 5 bases, J lost 0 bases, and 16 bases lay in between. Germline V CDR1 and CDR2: SGHAT, FQNNGV. This CDR3 comprises 16 residues. The CDR3 sequence is CASSPHGGNMNTEAFF. In nucleotides, the CDR3 is TGTGCCAGCAGCCCACACGGGGGAAACATGAACACTGAAGCTTTCTTT.

The J gene is TRBJ1-4, the V gene TRBV5-5, with 9 nucleotides matching TRBD1. V shed 4 bases, J shed 8 bases, and the junction held 9 bases outside the gene matches. The CDR3 is 15 amino acids. In germline, CDR1 is SGHKS, CDR2 YYEKEE (reference sequence). CDR3 coding DNA: TGTGCCAGCAGCCCCCCGGGACAGGGTGTGGAAAAACTGTTTTTT. Amino acids: CASSPPGQGVEKLFF.

V and J are TRBV19 and TRBJ1-2, with D perhaps matching TRBD1 (6 bases). The CDR3 contains 14 residues. Trimming shortened V by 1 base and J by 8 bases, and 14 bases separated the two germline ends. CDR1 and CDR2 from the germline V gene are LNHDA and SQIVND (reference sequence). The CDR3 DNA sequence: TGTGCCAGTAGTATAGCCAACAGGGAGATGGGCTACACCTTC. This translates into CASSIANREMGYTF.

The V and J genes are TRBV6-5 and TRBJ2-7; 8 bases line up with TRBD1. Germline assignment: CDR1 MNHEY and CDR2 SVGAGI. The CDR3 length is 15 residues. CDR3 sequence reads: CVNSVRQGISYEQYF. In nucleotides, the CDR3 is TGTGTCAATTCGGTTCGACAGGGGATCTCCTACGAGCAGTACTTC.

V is TRBV6-1 and J is TRBJ2-7; no definite D call. The CDR3 is made up of 12 amino acids. Trimming removed 3 bases at V and 2 bases at J, with 5 bases between. Germline assignment: CDR1 MNHNS and CDR2 SASEGT. CDR3 loop: CASSDTAYEQYF. The CDR3 bases are TGTGCCAGCAGTGATACAGCCTACGAGCAGTACTTC.

This clone came up once. The V call is TRBV5-1, the J call TRBJ1-3; weak D call: TRBD1 (5 bases). This CDR3 has 16 amino acids. Germline V gene lookup returns CDR1 SGHRS and CDR2 YFSETQ. V shed 4 bases and J shed 0 bases, with 14 bases lying between them. The CDR3 region is CASSRGPGPSGNTIYF. The CDR3 DNA is TGCGCCAGCAGCCGGGGACCAGGGCCCTCTGGAAACACCATATATTTT.